This T cell receptor beta chain derives from a study of OX40 agonist ivuxolimab in advanced cancers. Background on the study: A male proportion of approximately 83% was recorded, with mean age approximately 64 years and range about 20 to 85. Under the entry rules, prior anti-PD-1, anti-PD-L1 or anti-CTLA-4 therapy was allowed, and 35% to 40% had some.

Trimming removed 0 bases at V and 5 bases at J, with 9 bases between. This CDR3 has 14 residues. Germline V gene lookup returns CDR1 LGHNA and CDR2 YNFKEQ. Measured with immunoSEQ multiplex PCR; TCRdb has only the in-frame clones, and not every one. This table holds fewer than 85,000 clones, about 86% found once. The specimen comprised CD4+ or CD8+ T cells sorted from blood, sampled in a trial of the OX40 agonist ivuxolimab. The chain uses TRBV4-2 and TRBJ2-3; D is possibly TRBD2 (6 bases). The receptor was isolated from an adult with an advanced solid tumor such as melanoma, head and neck, liver or kidney cancer. CDR3: CASSQEGAGDTQYF. CDR3 nucleotides: TGTGCCAGCAGCCAAGAGGGAGCGGGAGATACGCAGTATTTT.